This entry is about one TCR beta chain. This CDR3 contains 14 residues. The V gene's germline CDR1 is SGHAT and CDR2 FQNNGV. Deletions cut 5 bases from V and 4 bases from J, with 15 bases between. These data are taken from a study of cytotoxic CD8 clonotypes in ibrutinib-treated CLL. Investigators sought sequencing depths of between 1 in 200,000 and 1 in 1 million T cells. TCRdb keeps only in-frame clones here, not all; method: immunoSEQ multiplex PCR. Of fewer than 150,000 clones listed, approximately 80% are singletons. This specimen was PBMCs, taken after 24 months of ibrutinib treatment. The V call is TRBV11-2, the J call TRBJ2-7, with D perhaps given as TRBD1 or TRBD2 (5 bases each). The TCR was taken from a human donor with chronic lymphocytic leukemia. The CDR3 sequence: CASSPPGPVYEQYF. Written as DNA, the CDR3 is TGTGCCAGCAGCCCTCCGGGGCCAGTATACGAGCAGTACTTC.